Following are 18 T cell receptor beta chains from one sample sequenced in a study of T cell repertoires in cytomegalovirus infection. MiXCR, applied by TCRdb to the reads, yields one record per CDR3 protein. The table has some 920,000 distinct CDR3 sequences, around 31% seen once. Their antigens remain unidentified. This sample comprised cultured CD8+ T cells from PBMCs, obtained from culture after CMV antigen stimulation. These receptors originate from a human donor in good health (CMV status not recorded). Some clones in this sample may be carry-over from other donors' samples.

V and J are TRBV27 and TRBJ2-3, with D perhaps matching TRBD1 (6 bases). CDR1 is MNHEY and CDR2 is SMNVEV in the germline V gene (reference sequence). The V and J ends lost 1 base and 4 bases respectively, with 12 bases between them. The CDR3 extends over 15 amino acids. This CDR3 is CASSLFPPGADTQYF. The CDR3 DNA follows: TGTGCCAGCAGTTTATTCCCGCCAGGGGCAGATACGCAGTATTTT.

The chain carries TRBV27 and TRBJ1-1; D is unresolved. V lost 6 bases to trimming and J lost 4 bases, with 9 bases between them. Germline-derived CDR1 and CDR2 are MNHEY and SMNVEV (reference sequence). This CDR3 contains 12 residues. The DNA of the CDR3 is TGTGCCAGCAGCACTGGACCCACTGAAGCTTTCTTT. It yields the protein CASSTGPTEAFF.

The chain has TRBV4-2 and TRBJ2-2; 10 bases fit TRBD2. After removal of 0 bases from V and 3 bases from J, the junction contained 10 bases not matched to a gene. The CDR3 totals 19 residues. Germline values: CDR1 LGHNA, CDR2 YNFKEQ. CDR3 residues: CASSQDEGSGGLYTGELFF. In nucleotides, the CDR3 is TGTGCCAGCAGCCAAGATGAGGGTAGCGGGGGGCTCTACACCGGGGAGCTGTTTTTT.

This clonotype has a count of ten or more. CDR3 sequence (DNA): TGTGCCAGCAGTTACGGAACAGGGACATACATGAACACTGAAGCTTTCTTT. Translating gives CASSYGTGTYMNTEAFF. V is TRBV6-5 and J is TRBJ1-1, with D possibly being TRBD1 (6 bases). This CDR3 region has 17 residues. Per germline, CDR1 MNHEY and CDR2 SVGAGI. Trimming stripped 2 bases from V and 0 bases from J, with 16 bases between.

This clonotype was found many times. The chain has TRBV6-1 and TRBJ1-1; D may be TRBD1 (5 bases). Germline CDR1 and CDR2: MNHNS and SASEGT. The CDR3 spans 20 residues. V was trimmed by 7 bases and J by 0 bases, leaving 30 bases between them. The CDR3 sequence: CASMRRTLLYSEAMNTEAFF. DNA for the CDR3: TGTGCCAGCATGCGTCGGACATTGTTATATTCCGAAGCTATGAACACTGAAGCTTTCTTT.

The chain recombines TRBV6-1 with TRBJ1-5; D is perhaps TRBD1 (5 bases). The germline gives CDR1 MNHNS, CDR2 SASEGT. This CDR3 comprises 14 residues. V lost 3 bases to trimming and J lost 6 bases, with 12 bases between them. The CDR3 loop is CASSDVGESQPQHF. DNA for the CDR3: TGTGCCAGCAGTGACGTAGGGGAAAGTCAGCCCCAGCATTTT.

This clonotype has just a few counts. This chain's CDR3 is CASSQETSGGSDTQYF. The CDR3 DNA reads as TGCGCCAGCAGCCAAGAAACTAGCGGGGGCTCAGATACGCAGTATTTT. The chain has TRBV4-3 and TRBJ2-3; 11 bases line up with TRBD2. V dropped 0 bases and J dropped 4; count of bases not matched to a gene: 3. The CDR3 is 16 residues long. The V gene's germline CDR1 is LGHNA and CDR2 YSLEER.

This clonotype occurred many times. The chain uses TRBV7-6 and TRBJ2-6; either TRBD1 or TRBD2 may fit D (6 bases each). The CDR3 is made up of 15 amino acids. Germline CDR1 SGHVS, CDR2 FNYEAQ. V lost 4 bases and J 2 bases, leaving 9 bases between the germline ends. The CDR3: CASSSGAAGANVLTF. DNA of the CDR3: TGTGCCAGCAGCTCGGGGGCTGCTGGGGCCAACGTCCTGACTTTC. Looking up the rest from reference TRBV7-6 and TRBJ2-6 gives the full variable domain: GAGVSQSPRYKVTKRGQDVALRCDPISGHVSLYWYRQALGQGPEFLTYFNYEAQQDKSGLPNDRFSAERPEGSISTLTIQRTEQRDSAMYRCASSSGAAGANVLTFGAGSRLTVL.

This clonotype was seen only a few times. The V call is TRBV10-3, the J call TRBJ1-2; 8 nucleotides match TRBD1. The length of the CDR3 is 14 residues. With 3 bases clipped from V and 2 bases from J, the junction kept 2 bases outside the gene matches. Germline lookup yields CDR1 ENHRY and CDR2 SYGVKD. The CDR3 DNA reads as TGTGCCATCAGTGACAGGGGGCAGAACTATGGCTACACCTTC. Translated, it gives CAISDRGQNYGYTF.

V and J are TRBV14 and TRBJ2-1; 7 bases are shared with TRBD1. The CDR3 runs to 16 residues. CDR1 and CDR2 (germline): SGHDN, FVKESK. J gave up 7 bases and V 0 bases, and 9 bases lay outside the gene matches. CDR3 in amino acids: CASSQDEGAIRNEQFF. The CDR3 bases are TGTGCCAGCAGCCAAGATGAGGGGGCAATTCGGAATGAGCAGTTCTTC. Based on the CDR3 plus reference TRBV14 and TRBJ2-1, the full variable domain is EAGVTQFPSHSVIEKGQTVTLRCDPISGHDNLYWYRRVMGKEIKFLLHFVKESKQDESGMPNNRFLAERTGGTYSTLKVQPAELEDSGVYFCASSQDEGAIRNEQFFGPGTRLTVL.

In DNA form, the CDR3 reads TGTGCCAGCAGTTACGTTGGGAAAAATTACGAGCAGTACGTC. It specifies CASSYVGKNYEQYV. The chain recombines TRBV6-2 or TRBV6-3 with TRBJ2-7, with D unresolved. The CDR3 sequence is 14 residues long. V lost 2 bases and J 4 bases, leaving 12 bases between the germline ends. Per germline, CDR1 MNHEY and CDR2 SVGEGT.

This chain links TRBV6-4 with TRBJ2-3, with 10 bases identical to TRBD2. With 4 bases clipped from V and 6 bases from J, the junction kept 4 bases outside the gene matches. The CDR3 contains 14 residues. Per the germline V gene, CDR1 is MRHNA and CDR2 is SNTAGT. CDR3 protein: CASSVLAGADTQYF. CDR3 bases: TGTGCCAGCAGTGTGCTAGCGGGGGCGGATACGCAGTATTTT.

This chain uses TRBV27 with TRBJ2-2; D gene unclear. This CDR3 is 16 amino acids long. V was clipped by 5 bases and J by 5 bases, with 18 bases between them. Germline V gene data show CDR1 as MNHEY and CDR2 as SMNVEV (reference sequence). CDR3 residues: CASSPPYPLGTGELFF. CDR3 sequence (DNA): TGTGCCAGCAGTCCGCCCTATCCCTTAGGTACCGGGGAGCTGTTTTTT.

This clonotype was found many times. DNA of the CDR3: TGTGCCAGCAGCTTAGCCGGGGGACAGGGGGAAAACACTGAAGCTTTCTTT. Amino acid sequence: CASSLAGGQGENTEAFF. The V call is TRBV7-6, the J call TRBJ1-1, with 11 bases matching TRBD1. The CDR3 consists of 17 residues. V lost 0 bases to trimming and J lost 2 bases; unmatched junction nucleotides: 5. The V gene's germline CDR1 is SGHVS and CDR2 FNYEAQ.

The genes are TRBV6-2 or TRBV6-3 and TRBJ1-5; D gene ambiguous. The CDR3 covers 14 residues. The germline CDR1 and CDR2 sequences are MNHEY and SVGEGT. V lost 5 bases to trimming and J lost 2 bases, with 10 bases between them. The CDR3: CASSDLSGNQPQHF. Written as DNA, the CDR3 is TGTGCCAGCAGTGACCTTAGCGGCAATCAGCCCCAGCATTTT.

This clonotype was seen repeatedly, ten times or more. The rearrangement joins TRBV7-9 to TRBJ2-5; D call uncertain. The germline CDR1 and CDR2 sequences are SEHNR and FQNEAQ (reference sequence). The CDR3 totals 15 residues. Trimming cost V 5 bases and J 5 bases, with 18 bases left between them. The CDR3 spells CASSPVGLPDETQYF. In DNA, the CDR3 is TGTGCCAGCAGCCCCGTAGGGCTCCCTGATGAGACCCAGTACTTC.

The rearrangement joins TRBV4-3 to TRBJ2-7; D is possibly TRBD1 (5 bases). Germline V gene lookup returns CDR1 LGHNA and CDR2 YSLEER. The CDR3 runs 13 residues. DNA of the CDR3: TGCGCCAGCAGCCAAGATCAGGGCTACGAGCAGTACGTT. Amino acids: CASSQDQGYEQYV.

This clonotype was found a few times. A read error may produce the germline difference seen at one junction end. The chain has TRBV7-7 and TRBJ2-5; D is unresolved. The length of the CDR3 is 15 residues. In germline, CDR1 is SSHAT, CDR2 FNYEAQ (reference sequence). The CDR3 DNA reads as TGTGCTAGCAGCTTTGCTCCAAGCCCCCAAGAGACCCAGTACTTC. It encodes CASSFAPSPQETQYF.